The 27 T cell receptor beta chains below were found in one sample sequenced in a study of CD8+ T cells in alopecia areata. In each case, RNA was isolated and then reverse transcribed into cDNA as the sequencing template. Assay: immunoSEQ multiplex PCR; the TCRdb copy retains only in-frame clones and omits some. The sample shows roughly 110,000 clones, no singletons; the ten largest hold roughly a fifth. The sequenced material came from lesional skin. The receptors were gathered from a C3H/HeJ mouse with alopecia areata. This strain's MHC haplotype is H2-k.

Worth noting for this clone: The gene names given are mouse names. The read ends 4 residues shy of where the CDR3 ends; the end is completed using the germline J gene. V usage is TRBV17 and J usage is TRBJ2-7, with D possibly TRBD1 on 5 matching bases. The germline V gene has CDR1 MNHDT and CDR2 YYDKIL. The CDR3 spans 13 residues. CDR3 protein: CASSRDAGYEQYF. CDR3 DNA (partial): TGTGCTAGCAGTAGAGATGCAGGGTAT.

There are a few counts of this clone. The protein listed by TCRdb differs at residue 13 from the translated DNA, so the DNA translation is shown. Germline and genes here are mouse. Sequencing ends 3 residues short of the CDR3 end; the germline J gene provides the rest. The chain couples TRBV19 to TRBJ1-6, with a tentative D call TRBD1 (5 bases). TRBJ1-6 is labeled an ORF, and its function is uncertain. From germline, CDR1 is FNHDT and CDR2 SITEND (reference sequence). The CDR3 has 16 residues. Trimming removed 0 bases from V and 8 bases from J, with 15 bases in between. Partial CDR3 DNA: TGTGCCAGCAGTATAGGACCAGGGTCCTCATATTCGCCC. Translation gives CASSIGPGSSYSP. The entire CDR3 protein reads CASSIGPGSSYSPLYF.

To note about this clone: The protein here is the DNA translation, as the TCRdb protein differs from it at residue 13. Here the gene names and germline are mouse. The sequenced part of the CDR3 DNA is TGCACCTGCAGTGCAAGCGGGACAGCCTATAATTCGCCC. It codes for CTCSASGTAYNSP. The CDR3 in full is CTCSASGTAYNSPLYF. V usage is TRBV1 and J usage is TRBJ1-6, with TRBD1 matching 7 bases. The CDR3 end falls 3 residues outside the read, so it is completed with the germline J gene. TRBJ1-6 is identified as an open reading frame with a role that is uncertain. CDR1 is NSQYPW and CDR2 is LRSPGD in the germline V gene (reference sequence). J lost 2 bases, V lost 2 bases, and 3 bases had no gene match. This CDR3 is 16 amino acids long.

Turning to this clone: Genes and germline come from the mouse. The read gets to within 4 residues of the CDR3 end, and the germline J gene fills in the rest. V gene TRBV1 combines with J gene TRBJ2-4; no definite D call. Germline loops: CDR1 NSQYPW, CDR2 LRSPGD (reference sequence). This CDR3 is 13 amino acids long. The CDR3 DNA, read in part, is TGCACCTGCAGTGCAGGTAACGAAAAC. As protein: CTCSAGNEN. The full CDR3 sequence reads CTCSAGNENTLYF.

This clone was seen a handful of times. At one end, the junction sequence differs from germline, possibly due to a read error. Mouse gene names apply. The DNA ends 4 residues before the CDR3 does, and the rest of the CDR3 is filled in from the germline J gene. The chain uses TRBV31 and TRBJ2-1; 9 bases map to TRBD2. Germline CDR1 is GKSSPN and CDR2 is SITVG. This CDR3 has 13 amino acids. The CDR3 sequence: CAWSLGGVAEQFF. Partial CDR3 DNA: TGTGCGTGGAGTCTGGGGGGGGTTGCT.

With regard to this clone: All gene names here are mouse names. The CDR3 end is not reached by the read, which stops 4 residues before it; the germline J gene fills it in. The chain is built from TRBV16 and TRBJ2-3; a possible D gene is TRBD2 (7 bases). The germline gives CDR1 SGHSA, CDR2 FRNQAP. The CDR3 runs to 15 residues. Trimming pared 0 bases from V and 4 bases from J, leaving 11 bases between. The CDR3 loop reads CASSLETGTTETLYF. The DNA read from the CDR3 is TGTGCAAGCAGCTTAGAGACTGGGACAACAGAA.

This clone was counted only a few times. Each gene name is a mouse one. The read stops 4 residues short of the end of the CDR3; the missing end is completed from the germline J gene. The chain uses TRBV14 and TRBJ2-5; tentatively, D is TRBD2 (5 bases). The CDR3 has 13 residues. CDR1 is SGHDT and CDR2 is FRDEAV in the germline V gene. This CDR3 is CASSFSLGDTQYF. The sequenced part of the CDR3 DNA is TGTGCCAGCAGTTTTTCCCTGGGAGAC.

This clone was counted many times. Gene names and germline match the mouse. The CDR3 end falls 4 residues outside the read, so it is completed with the germline J gene. V gene TRBV13-3 combines with J gene TRBJ2-7; TRBD2 might be the D (6 bases). The CDR3 totals 12 residues. CDR1 NNHDY and CDR2 SYVADS come from the germline V gene. The CDR3 DNA, read in part, is TGTGCCAGCAGTACAACTGGGTAT. It codes for CASSTTGY. From start to end, the CDR3 is CASSTTGYEQYF.

As to this clone: At residue 12, TCRdb's protein disagrees with the DNA translation; the protein shown here derives from the DNA. The germline and genes are mouse ones. The read ends 3 residues before the CDR3 terminus; that terminus is restored from the germline J gene. V gene TRBV13-3 combines with J gene TRBJ1-3; 9 positions match TRBD1. Germline V CDR1 and CDR2: NNHDY, SYVADS. With V trimmed by 5 bases and J by 2 bases, 5 bases remained unmatched. The CDR3 runs to 15 residues. This chain's CDR3 is CASSGTGWTGNTLYF. The sequenced CDR3 bases are TGTGCCAGCAGCGGGACAGGGTGGACTGGAAATACG.

Turning to this clone: Each gene name is a mouse one. The sequenced fragment ends 4 residues before the CDR3 boundary, so the rest is inferred from the germline J gene. The genes are TRBV1 and TRBJ2-7; 9 bases fit TRBD2. The CDR3 length is 16 residues. CDR1 and CDR2 (germline): NSQYPW, LRSPGD (reference sequence). Partial CDR3 DNA: TGCACCTGCAGTGCAGATCCCCCCTGGGGGGGTTAT. Translation gives CTCSADPPWGGY. The whole CDR3 is CTCSADPPWGGYEQYF.

In regard to this clone: Genes and germline come from the mouse. Coverage ceases 4 residues before the CDR3 finishes, and the germline J gene fills in the end. The chain has TRBV13-3 and TRBJ1-1, with D perhaps matching TRBD1 (5 bases). The V and J ends lost 2 bases and 4 bases respectively, with 12 bases between them. CDR3 length: 14 residues. Germline CDR1 and CDR2: NNHDY and SYVADS. This CDR3 is CASSDVQGGTEVFF. The covered CDR3 bases are TGTGCCAGCAGTGACGTCCAGGGAGGCACA.

Notes on this clone: Genes and germline come from the mouse. Coverage ceases 4 residues before the CDR3 finishes, and the germline J gene fills in the end. The rearrangement joins TRBV1 to TRBJ2-5; D possibly corresponds to TRBD2 (5 bases). Germline CDR1 is NSQYPW and CDR2 is LRSPGD (reference sequence). The CDR3 has 16 amino acids. Trimming stripped 0 bases from V and 0 bases from J, with 10 bases between. CDR3 DNA (partial): TGCACCTGCAGTGCAGATCTGGGCCCTAACCAAGAC. Its protein product is CTCSADLGPNQD. The complete CDR3 protein is CTCSADLGPNQDTQYF.

As concerns this clone: Gene names and germline refer to mouse. The read falls 4 residues short of the CDR3 end, and the missing part is taken from the germline J gene. The V call is TRBV19, the J call TRBJ2-4; 10 nucleotides match TRBD2. Germline loops: CDR1 FNHDT, CDR2 SITEND (reference sequence). V was pared by 5 bases and J by 3 bases, with 3 bases of the junction left unmatched. The CDR3 consists of 14 residues. CDR3 protein: CASRDWGAQNTLYF. CDR3 bases read: TGTGCCAGCAGAGACTGGGGGGCCCAAAAC.

This clone appeared a few times. Genes and germline are mouse. The CDR3 goes on 4 residues after the read ends, and that part is filled in from the germline J gene. The chain carries TRBV13-3 and TRBJ2-3, with a tentative D call TRBD2 (7 bases). V was cut by 3 bases and J by 4 bases, with 9 bases left in between. The germline gives CDR1 NNHDY, CDR2 SYVADS. The CDR3 loop spans 13 amino acids. CDR3 protein: CASSGGATETLYF. CDR3 DNA (partial): TGTGCCAGCAGTGGGGGGGCGACAGAA.

In regard to this clone: Genes and germline are mouse. The CDR3 goes on 4 residues after the read ends, and that part is filled in from the germline J gene. The chain employs TRBV17 and TRBJ2-1; the match to TRBD2 covers 11 bases. The CDR3 spans 14 residues. Germline CDR1 is MNHDT and CDR2 is YYDKIL. CDR3 residues: CASSRRLGGTEQFF. The CDR3 bases that were read are TGTGCTAGCAGTAGAAGACTGGGGGGGACT.

A few counts support this clone. Mouse gene names and germline throughout. The read terminates 4 residues ahead of where the CDR3 ends, so the germline J gene completes it. This chain joins TRBV13-3 and TRBJ1-4; the D gene is possibly TRBD1 (6 bases). Per the germline V gene, CDR1 is NNHDY and CDR2 is SYVADS. CDR3 length equals 17 residues. V gave up 1 base and J gave up 2 bases, with 15 bases separating them. Partial CDR3 DNA: TGTGCCAGCAGTGATCTAGCCGGGACAAACTCCAACGAA. Translation gives CASSDLAGTNSNE. The full CDR3 reads CASSDLAGTNSNERLFF.

In its sample, this clone was seen a few times. The genes are named according to mouse. The read halts 4 residues ahead of the CDR3 end, with the missing end drawn from the germline J gene. The chain recombines TRBV13-3 with TRBJ2-1; 14 bases agree with TRBD2. CDR1 is NNHDY and CDR2 is SYVADS in the germline V gene. CDR3 length: 16 residues. CDR3 bases read: TGTGCCAGCAGTACCGGGACTGGGGGGGCGCTCGCT. It encodes CASSTGTGGALA. The full CDR3 protein is CASSTGTGGALAEQFF.

There are a few counts of this clone. The listed genes are named as in mouse. The read comes to an end 4 residues before the CDR3 does, leaving the germline J gene to fill in the end. This rearrangement joins TRBV13-1 to TRBJ2-2; 13 bases agree with TRBD2. Germline V gene lookup returns CDR1 NSHNY and CDR2 SYGAGN. J gave up 4 bases and V 3 bases, and 0 bases lay outside the gene matches. The CDR3 has 15 residues. CDR3 loop: CASSGTGGATGQLYF. Incomplete CDR3 DNA: TGTGCCAGCAGTGGGACTGGGGGGGCCACCGGG.

This clone was found a few times. The germline and genes are mouse ones. The CDR3 loop reads CASSISPGGGYEQYF. The part of the CDR3 DNA that was read is TGTGCCAGCAGTATTTCGCCTGGGGGGGGCTAT. The rearrangement links TRBV19 to TRBJ2-7; the match to TRBD2 covers 9 bases. The read terminates 4 residues ahead of where the CDR3 ends, so the germline J gene completes it. The V and J ends lost 2 bases and 3 bases, in that order; junction bases with no gene match: 6. Germline V gene lookup returns CDR1 FNHDT and CDR2 SITEND (reference sequence). The CDR3 covers 15 residues. Together with reference TRBV19 and TRBJ2-7, the CDR3 gives the full variable domain: GGIITQTPKFLIGQEGQKLTLKCQQNFNHDTMYWYRQDSGKGLRLIYYSITENDLQKGDLSEGYDASREKKSSFSLTVTSAQKNEMAVFLCASSISPGGGYEQYFGPGTRLTVL.

This clone was counted between two and nine times. Germline and genes: mouse. The observed sequence ends 4 residues before the CDR3 terminus, with the missing tail filled in from the germline J gene. V and J are TRBV1 and TRBJ1-1, with a tentative D call TRBD1 (5 bases). CDR1 is NSQYPW and CDR2 is LRSPGD in the germline V gene (reference sequence). This CDR3 spans 14 amino acids. Trimming shortened V by 6 bases and J by 4 bases, and 15 bases separated the two germline ends. The CDR3 bases that were read are TGCACCTGCAGGCCTCAGGGATCGGTCACA. Its translation: CTCRPQGSVT. The entire CDR3 is CTCRPQGSVTEVFF.

In its sample, this clone was seen many times. Gene names follow the mouse nomenclature. The read finishes 4 residues shy of the CDR3 end, and the germline J gene is used to complete it. This chain links TRBV13-3 with TRBJ1-2; D is possibly TRBD1 (6 bases). Per germline, CDR1 NNHDY and CDR2 SYVADS. The CDR3 is 15 residues long. V lost 2 bases and J 4 bases, leaving 15 bases between the germline ends. Partial CDR3 DNA: TGTGCCAGCAGTGAGTTGGGGGGGCGCAGCTCC. Encoded protein: CASSELGGRSS. The full CDR3 reads CASSELGGRSSDYTF.

This clone was found a few times. Gene names refer to mouse genes. The CDR3 goes on 4 residues after the read ends, and that part is filled in from the germline J gene. J is TRBJ2-7 and V is TRBV13-1, with 7 bases that match TRBD2. The CDR3 runs 14 residues. Looked up from germline, CDR1 is NSHNY and CDR2 is SYGAGN. V gave up 2 bases and J gave up 1 base; unmatched junction bases: 3. CDR3 DNA, as far as it was read: TGTGCCAGCAGTGACGAACTGGGGTCCTAT. Protein: CASSDELGSY. The complete CDR3 reads CASSDELGSYEQYF.

This clone has a handful of counts. Gene names and germline refer to mouse. From the germline J gene comes the end of the CDR3, since the read stops 4 residues before it. The chain recombines TRBV13-3 with TRBJ2-7; TRBD2 aligns across 10 bases. Germline lookup yields CDR1 NNHDY and CDR2 SYVADS. CDR3 length: 14 amino acids. Incomplete CDR3 DNA: TGTGCCAGCAGTCCCGTTGACTGGGGGGAT. This encodes CASSPVDWGD. The entire CDR3 is CASSPVDWGDEQYF.

This clone was detected many times. The gene names given are mouse names. With the read ending 4 residues before the CDR3 end, the germline J gene is used to fill in that end. The chain links TRBV13-3 to TRBJ1-2, with TRBD1 matching over 8 bases. The length of the CDR3 is 15 residues. The V and J ends lost 2 bases and 4 bases, in that order; junction bases with no gene match: 7. CDR1 NNHDY and CDR2 SYVADS come from the germline V gene. The sequenced CDR3 bases are TGTGCCAGCAGTGACCCGACAGGGGAGGGCTCC. Amino acids: CASSDPTGEGS. The whole CDR3 sequence is CASSDPTGEGSDYTF.

Points on this clone: Gene names are the mouse ones. The CDR3 is cut off 4 residues early in the read; its end comes from the germline J gene. This chain joins TRBV1 and TRBJ1-1, with 8 nucleotides matching TRBD1. The CDR3 is 16 amino acids. With V trimmed by 0 bases and J by 1 base, 4 bases remained unmatched. CDR1 is NSQYPW and CDR2 is LRSPGD in the germline V gene (reference sequence). The sequenced part of the CDR3 DNA is TGCACCTGCAGTGCAGATCTCGACAGGGGGAACACA. Protein product: CTCSADLDRGNT. The complete CDR3 sequence is CTCSADLDRGNTEVFF.

This clone was seen a few times. Genes and germline are mouse. The CDR3 goes on 4 residues after the read ends, and that part is filled in from the germline J gene. The chain combines TRBV13-3 with TRBJ2-2; 9 bases map to TRBD2. V trimming: 1 base; J trimming: 3 bases; junction bases outside the gene matches: 4. The CDR3 runs 16 residues. Germline-derived CDR1 and CDR2 are NNHDY and SYVADS. Partial CDR3 DNA: TGTGCCAGCAGTGATACCTGGGGGGGGGACACCGGG. Its protein is CASSDTWGGDTG. The CDR3 reads in full as CASSDTWGGDTGQLYF.

On this clone itself: Here the gene names and germline are mouse. The sequenced fragment ends 4 residues before the CDR3 boundary, so the rest is inferred from the germline J gene. The J gene is TRBJ2-7, the V gene TRBV1; D is perhaps TRBD1 (6 bases). The CDR3 has 14 amino acids. Per germline, CDR1 NSQYPW and CDR2 LRSPGD (reference sequence). Deletions cut 3 bases from V and 3 bases from J, with 12 bases between. The CDR3 is CTCSAPDSFYEQYF. The CDR3 bases that were read are TGCACCTGCAGTGCCCCGGACAGCTTCTAT.